Presented here are 11 T cell receptor beta chains from one specimen sequenced in a study of blood T cell repertoires in COVID-19. Sequencing used immunoSEQ multiplex PCR; TCRdb keeps in-frame clones, though not all of them. The data show over 150,000 clones, about 83% seen once. The material sequenced was peripheral blood. These TCRs come from a man aged 60-69 years with acute or convalescent COVID-19.

The chain recombines TRBV6-5 with TRBJ2-2; TRBD1 agrees at 9 bases. CDR1 MNHEY and CDR2 SVGAGI come from the germline V gene. J was trimmed by 1 base and V by 8 bases; bases with no gene match: 2. This CDR3 has 14 amino acids. CDR3 loop: CASRGQGNTGELFF. The CDR3 DNA is TGTGCCAGCCGGGGACAGGGGAACACCGGGGAGCTGTTTTTT.

The V gene is TRBV11-3, the J gene TRBJ1-1; tentative D call: TRBD1 (6 bases). The ends were cut back, 4 bases at V and 1 base at J, with 10 bases in the middle. The germline CDR1 and CDR2 sequences are SGHNT and YENEEA. The CDR3 covers 14 residues. CDR3 residues: CASSSGQQNTEAFF. The CDR3 region has the DNA TGTGCCAGCAGCTCCGGACAGCAGAACACTGAAGCTTTCTTT.

The V gene is TRBV21-1, the J gene TRBJ2-2; the table's D gene call, TRBD1, was not cross checked with the DNA. TRBV21-1 is classified as a pseudogene. This CDR3 is 16 amino acids long. The CDR3 nucleotides read TGTGCCAGCAGCAAAGGGGGCAGGGGGCCCACCGGGGAGCTGTTTTTT. Its protein is CASSKGGRGPTGELFF.

This chain uses TRBV11-2 with TRBJ1-1, with D perhaps matching TRBD1 (5 bases). The CDR3 is made up of 15 amino acids. CDR1 is SGHAT, CDR2 FQNNGV, per germline. V was cut by 6 bases and J by 2 bases, with 16 bases left in between. The CDR3 sequence: CASSTLRGLNTEAFF. CDR3 in DNA: TGTGCCAGCAGTACCCTGAGGGGACTCAACACTGAAGCTTTCTTT.

V usage is TRBV6-5 and J usage is TRBJ2-1; TRBD1 is a possible D gene (5 bases). The germline CDR1 and CDR2 sequences are MNHEY and SVGAGI. This CDR3 is built from 12 residues. Trimming left V 3 bases short and J 13 bases short, with 13 bases between. The CDR3 loop is CASSYLDSLQFF. CDR3 DNA sequence: TGTGCCAGCAGTTATCTAGACAGTTTACAGTTCTTC.

The chain uses TRBV7-3 and TRBJ1-1; D call uncertain. The CDR3 covers 18 residues. Deletions cut 1 base from V and 0 bases from J, with 18 bases between. Looked up from germline, CDR1 is SGHTA and CDR2 is FQGTGA. The CDR3 DNA is TGTGCCAGCAGCTTAAATGGAGGAGATCCTTACATGAACACTGAAGCTTTCTTT. Residues: CASSLNGGDPYMNTEAFF.

The J gene is TRBJ1-4, the V gene TRBV9; 10 bases agree with TRBD1. The V and J ends lost 4 bases and 6 bases, in that order; junction bases with no gene match: 18. The length of the CDR3 is 19 residues. Germline V gives CDR1 SGDLS, CDR2 YYNGEE. The DNA of the CDR3 is TGTGCCAGCAGCCCGAGAGATGAGACAGGGGGCTCTGAGGATGAAAAACTGTTTTTT. Amino acids: CASSPRDETGGSEDEKLFF.

Note on this clone: An end of the junction differs from the germline gene, which may be a read error. This chain joins TRBV18 and TRBJ2-7, with 8 bases lining up with TRBD1. Germline CDR1 KGHSH, CDR2 LQKENI. The CDR3 consists of 15 residues. The CDR3, as DNA: TGCGCGACCACCCGGGACAGGTCCCTATTCGGCGAGCAGTACTTC. Protein: CATTRDRSLFGEQYF.

This sequence joins TRBV5-1 and TRBJ1-1; D is possibly TRBD1 (6 bases). Germline V gene lookup returns CDR1 SGHRS and CDR2 YFSETQ. This CDR3 has 13 residues. Between the trimmed V and J ends, which lost 3 bases and 4 bases, there was a span of 10 bases. CDR3 nucleotides: TGCGCCAGCAGCTACAGGGAGGGCACTGAAGCTTTCTTT. Protein product: CASSYREGTEAFF.

This clone was observed at least ten times. The rearrangement links TRBV7-9 to TRBJ2-7, with 9 positions matching TRBD2. Germline V gene sequence: CDR1 SEHNR, CDR2 FQNEAQ (reference sequence). The CDR3 consists of 14 residues. The trim removed 8 bases at V and 3 bases at J, leaving 8 bases unmatched. In DNA, the CDR3 is TGTGCCAGCTCCGCAGCGGGGGGATTCTACGAGCAGTACTTC. This translates into CASSAAGGFYEQYF.

This chain uses TRBV6-2 or TRBV6-3 with TRBJ2-2; D possibly corresponds to TRBD1 (5 bases). V was clipped by 0 bases and J by 1 base, with 9 bases between them. This CDR3 is built from 16 residues. The germline gives CDR1 MNHEY, CDR2 SVGEGT. CDR3 protein: CASSYSRAGNTGELFF. CDR3 DNA sequence: TGTGCCAGCAGTTACTCCAGGGCAGGGAACACCGGGGAGCTGTTTTTT.